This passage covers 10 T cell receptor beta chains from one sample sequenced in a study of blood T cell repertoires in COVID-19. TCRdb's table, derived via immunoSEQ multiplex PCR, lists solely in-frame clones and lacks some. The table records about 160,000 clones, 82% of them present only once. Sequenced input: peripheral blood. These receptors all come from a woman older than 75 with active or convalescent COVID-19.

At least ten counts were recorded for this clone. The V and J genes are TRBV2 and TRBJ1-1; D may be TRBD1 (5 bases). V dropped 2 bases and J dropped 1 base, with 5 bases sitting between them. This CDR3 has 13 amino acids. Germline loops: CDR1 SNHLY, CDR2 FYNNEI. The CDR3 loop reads CASSEQGNTEAFF. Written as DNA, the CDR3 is TGTGCCAGCAGTGAACAGGGGAACACTGAAGCTTTCTTT.

In DNA form, the CDR3 reads TGTGCCAGCAGCTTTGGGCAGGGTGGGCCCCAGCATTTT. Its protein is CASSFGQGGPQHF. V usage is TRBV5-4 and J usage is TRBJ1-5, with TRBD1 as a possible D gene (5 bases). Deletions cut 2 bases from V and 9 bases from J, with 12 bases between. This CDR3 is built from 13 residues. CDR1 is SGHNT, CDR2 YYREEE, per germline (reference sequence).

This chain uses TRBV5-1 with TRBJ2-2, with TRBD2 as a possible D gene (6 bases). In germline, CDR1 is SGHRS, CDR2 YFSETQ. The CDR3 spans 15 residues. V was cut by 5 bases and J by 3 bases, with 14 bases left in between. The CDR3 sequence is CASSRAGFDTGELFF. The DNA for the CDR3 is TGCGCCAGCAGTAGGGCGGGATTTGACACCGGGGAGCTGTTTTTT. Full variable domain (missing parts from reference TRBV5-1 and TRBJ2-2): KAGVTQTPRYLIKTRGQQVTLSCSPISGHRSVSWYQQTPGQGLQFLFEYFSETQRNKGNFPGRFSGRQFSNSRSEMNVSTLELGDSALYLCASSRAGFDTGELFFGEGSRLTVL.

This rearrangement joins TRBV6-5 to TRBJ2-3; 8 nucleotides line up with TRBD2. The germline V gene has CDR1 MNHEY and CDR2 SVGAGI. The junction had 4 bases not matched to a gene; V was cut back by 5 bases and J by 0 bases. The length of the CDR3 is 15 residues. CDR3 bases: TGTGCCAGCAGTCCACTAGCGGCTAGCACAGATACGCAGTATTTT. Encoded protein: CASSPLAASTDTQYF.

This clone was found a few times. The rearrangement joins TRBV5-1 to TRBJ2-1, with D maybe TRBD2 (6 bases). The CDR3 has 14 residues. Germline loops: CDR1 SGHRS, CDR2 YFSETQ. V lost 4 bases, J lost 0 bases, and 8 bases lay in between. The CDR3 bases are TGCGCCAGCAGCGGGGGGAGCTCCTACAATGAGCAGTTCTTC. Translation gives CASSGGSSYNEQFF.

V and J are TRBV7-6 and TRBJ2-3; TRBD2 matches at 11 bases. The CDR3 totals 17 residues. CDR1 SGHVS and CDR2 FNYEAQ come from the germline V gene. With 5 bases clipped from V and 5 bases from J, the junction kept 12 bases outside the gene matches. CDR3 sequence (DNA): TGTGCCAGCAGCCTGTTAGGACTAGCGGGTACAAAAGATACGCAGTATTTT. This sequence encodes CASSLLGLAGTKDTQYF.

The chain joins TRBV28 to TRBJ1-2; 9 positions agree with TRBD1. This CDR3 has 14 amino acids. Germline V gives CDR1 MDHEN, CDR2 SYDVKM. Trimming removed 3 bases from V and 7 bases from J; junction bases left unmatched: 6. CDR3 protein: CASSFVRTGVGYTF. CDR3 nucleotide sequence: TGTGCCAGCAGTTTTGTGAGGACAGGGGTTGGCTACACCTTC.

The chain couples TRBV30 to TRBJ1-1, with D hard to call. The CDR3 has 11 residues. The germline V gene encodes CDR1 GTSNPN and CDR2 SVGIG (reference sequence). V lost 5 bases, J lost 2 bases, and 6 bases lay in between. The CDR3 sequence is CAWGSNTEAFF. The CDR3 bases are TGTGCCTGGGGATCTAACACTGAAGCTTTCTTT.

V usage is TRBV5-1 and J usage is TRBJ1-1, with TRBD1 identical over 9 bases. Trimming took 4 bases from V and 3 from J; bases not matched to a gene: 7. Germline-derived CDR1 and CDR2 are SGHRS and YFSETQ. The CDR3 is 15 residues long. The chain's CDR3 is CASSQQGAGYTEAFF. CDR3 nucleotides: TGCGCCAGCAGCCAACAGGGGGCAGGGTACACTGAAGCTTTCTTT.

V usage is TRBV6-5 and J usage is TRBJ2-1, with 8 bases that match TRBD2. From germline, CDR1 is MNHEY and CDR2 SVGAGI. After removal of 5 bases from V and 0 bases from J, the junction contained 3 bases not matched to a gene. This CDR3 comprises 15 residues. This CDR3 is CASSTSGSSYNEQFF. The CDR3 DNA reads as TGTGCCAGCAGTACGAGCGGGAGCTCCTACAATGAGCAGTTCTTC.